This T cell receptor (beta chain) was sequenced for a study of human CD8 memory T cell subsets. UMI-labeled 5' RACE generated the TCR beta libraries. TCRdb reprocessed the 5' RACE reads and reports one entry per CDR3 protein, with no DNA. This repertoire includes 15,000 to 20,000 distinct CDR3 sequences. Germline V gene lookup returns CDR1 LNHNV and CDR2 YYDKDF (reference sequence). The CDR3 spans 13 residues. This TCR was sampled from a human donor in good health. Sequencing was done on a sample of CD8+ stem-like memory T cells (TSCM and TCM) sorted from PBMCs. Subset here: stem-like memory CD8 T cells (TSTEM), CCR7+ PD-1- TIGIT-. J is TRBJ1-1 and V is TRBV15. The CDR3: CATSRTQNTEAFF.